These 32 T cell receptor beta chains came from one sample sequenced in a study of blood T cells in healthy people across ages. A J-beta primer mix and a sample-barcoded 5' primer were used in a second PCR of about 6 to 12 cycles. One entry per CDR3 protein results from TCRdb running MiXCR on the 5' RACE reads. The sample consists of more than 1.4 million distinct CDR3 sequences, roughly 40% of them appearing once. The sequencing input was blood. The receptors originated from a woman aged 18-29 years in good health.

In this sample, this clonotype turned up a few times. The chain employs TRBV20-1 and TRBJ2-1; 8 bases map to TRBD1. Unmatched junction bases numbered 7, after V lost 3 bases and J lost 3 bases. The germline gives CDR1 DFQATT, CDR2 SNEGSKA (reference sequence). The CDR3 contains 15 residues. DNA for the CDR3: TGCAGTGCTAGGAACCCCGGGACAGGCTACAATGAGCAGTTCTTC. It yields the protein CSARNPGTGYNEQFF.

The V call is TRBV4-1, the J call TRBJ2-1, with 9 bases that match TRBD1. This CDR3 contains 16 residues. V was pared by 4 bases and J by 5 bases, with 9 bases of the junction left unmatched. The germline V gene encodes CDR1 MGHRA and CDR2 YSYEKL. This CDR3 is CASSPLGTGSNNEQFF. Written as DNA, the CDR3 is TGCGCCAGCAGCCCCTTAGGGACAGGGTCCAACAATGAGCAGTTCTTC.

This clonotype was detected a few times. This chain links TRBV24-1 with TRBJ1-2; no clear D gene. The CDR3 consists of 14 residues. CDR1 KGHDR and CDR2 SFDVKD come from the germline V gene. Trimming cost V 5 bases and J 2 bases, with 11 bases left between them. The CDR3 DNA reads as TGTGCCACCAGTGGCGGCAGCTCCAACTATGGCTACACCTTC. The encoded protein is CATSGGSSNYGYTF.

This clonotype came up a few times. CDR3 DNA: TGTGCCAGCAGGGATACAGGGGATGGTGAAAAACTGTTTTTT. Translated: CASRDTGDGEKLFF. The chain joins TRBV6-1 to TRBJ1-4, with 7 bases aligning to TRBD1. The germline V gene has CDR1 MNHNS and CDR2 SASEGT. The CDR3 totals 14 residues. V was pared by 6 bases and J by 7 bases, with 8 bases of the junction left unmatched.

This clonotype was observed a few times. The gene calls are TRBV19 and TRBJ2-3, with D possibly matching TRBD2 (6 bases). The CDR3 has 15 residues. The ends were cut back, 5 bases at V and 1 base at J, with 13 bases in the middle. From germline, CDR1 is LNHDA and CDR2 SQIVND (reference sequence). CDR3 DNA sequence: TGTGCCAGTAGTTCCCCGGGGGTCGGCACAGATACGCAGTATTTT. Translation: CASSSPGVGTDTQYF.

In DNA form, the CDR3 reads TGTGCCAGCAGTGACCACCAGGCTAGCGGGGACAATGAGCAGTTCTTC. Amino acids: CASSDHQASGDNEQFF. This chain connects TRBV2 to TRBJ2-1; TRBD2 matches at 9 bases. V lost 3 bases and J lost 5; bases outside the gene matches: 8. The CDR3 is 16 residues long. CDR1 and CDR2 from the germline V gene are SNHLY and FYNNEI.

This clonotype came up once. The V gene is TRBV20-1, the J gene TRBJ1-1, with D maybe TRBD1 (5 bases). CDR3 length equals 13 residues. Per germline, CDR1 DFQATT and CDR2 SNEGSKA (reference sequence). Trimming removed 3 bases from V and 4 bases from J, with 12 bases in between. DNA of the CDR3: TGCAGTGCTAGCAGGGATGTGGGCACTGAAGCTTTCTTT. This gives the protein CSASRDVGTEAFF.

The chain joins TRBV10-3 to TRBJ1-6; 9 bases are a match to TRBD1. This CDR3 spans 13 amino acids. CDR1 and CDR2 (germline): ENHRY, SYGVKD. The J segment lost 8 bases and the V segment lost 6 bases, leaving 2 bases of the junction unmatched. The CDR3 reads CAIRTGGDSPLHF. The CDR3 region has the DNA TGTGCCATCAGGACAGGGGGAGATTCACCCCTCCACTTT.

Details on this clonotype: Compared with germline, one end of the junction differs, possibly owing to a read error. This chain connects TRBV29-1 to TRBJ2-3; 11 positions match TRBD2. Germline lookup yields CDR1 SQVTM and CDR2 ANQGSEA. This CDR3 is 16 amino acids long. In DNA form, the CDR3 reads TGCAGCTTTGAGCCCCGACTAGCGGGAAACACAGCTACGCAGTATTTT. Its protein product is CSFEPRLAGNTATQYF.

This clonotype was counted only a few times. The chain couples TRBV27 to TRBJ2-7; 9 nucleotides line up with TRBD1. There are 16 residues in the CDR3. Germline V gene sequence: CDR1 MNHEY, CDR2 SMNVEV (reference sequence). V was clipped by 3 bases and J by 5 bases; unmatched bases: 11. The CDR3 protein is CASSLGFRDRVDEQYF. DNA for the CDR3: TGTGCCAGCAGTTTGGGTTTCCGGGACAGGGTAGACGAGCAGTACTTC.

This clonotype was observed a single time. This chain joins TRBV11-1 and TRBJ2-7, with TRBD1 matching 8 bases. This CDR3 is built from 14 residues. J was trimmed by 7 bases and V by 5 bases; bases with no gene match: 10. Germline V lookup: CDR1 SGHAT, CDR2 FQDESV (reference sequence). The CDR3 nucleotides are TGTGCCAGCAGCCAAGGACAGGGCATCGGTGAGCAGTACTTC. Translating it yields CASSQGQGIGEQYF.

This rearrangement joins TRBV12-3 or TRBV12-4 to TRBJ2-7; 7 bases are a match to TRBD1. The CDR3 consists of 12 residues. The trim removed 6 bases at V and 3 bases at J, leaving 2 bases unmatched. As DNA, the CDR3 is TGTGCCAGCAGCAGGGGGTACTACGAGCAGTACTTC. As protein: CASSRGYYEQYF.

The genes are TRBV20-1 and TRBJ2-1; D gene uncertain. The CDR3 totals 14 residues. The V end lost 1 base, the J end lost 10 bases, and 17 bases lay between the germline ends. Germline lookup yields CDR1 DFQATT and CDR2 SNEGSKA (reference sequence). This CDR3 reads CSARVITTAWEQFF. The CDR3 bases are TGCAGTGCTAGAGTAATCACTACAGCATGGGAGCAGTTCTTC.

The rearrangement uses TRBV4-1 and TRBJ1-3, with D perhaps TRBD1 (5 bases). The CDR3 runs to 16 residues. Between the trimmed V and J ends, which lost 0 bases and 2 bases, there was a span of 11 bases. Looked up from germline, CDR1 is MGHRA and CDR2 is YSYEKL. The CDR3 sequence is CASSQESGTPGNTIYF. In DNA, the CDR3 is TGCGCCAGCAGCCAAGAGTCCGGGACCCCTGGAAACACCATATATTTT.

CDR3 sequence reads: CATSREPRGYGYTF. The CDR3 DNA follows: TGTGCCACCAGCAGAGAGCCCAGGGGCTATGGCTACACCTTC. The chain is built from TRBV15 and TRBJ1-2; D perhaps matches TRBD1 (6 bases). CDR3 length equals 14 residues. V was cut by 0 bases and J by 4 bases, with 9 bases left in between. Germline lookup yields CDR1 LNHNV and CDR2 YYDKDF (reference sequence).

The V call is TRBV20-1, the J call TRBJ2-1; no clear D gene. Germline lookup yields CDR1 DFQATT and CDR2 SNEGSKA (reference sequence). The CDR3 runs to 14 residues. Trimming removed 1 base at V and 2 bases at J, with 9 bases between. The CDR3 protein is CSARGLGAYNEQFF. The CDR3 nucleotides are TGCAGTGCTAGAGGGCTAGGAGCCTACAATGAGCAGTTCTTC.

This clonotype was seen repeatedly, ten times or more. The gene calls are TRBV12-3 or TRBV12-4 and TRBJ1-1; TRBD1 might be the D (6 bases). This CDR3 region has 16 residues. With 7 bases removed from V and 0 bases from J, the gap between germline ends came to 18 bases. This CDR3 reads CASTQGVQGLNTEAFF. CDR3 bases: TGTGCCAGCACTCAGGGCGTACAGGGTCTGAACACTGAAGCTTTCTTT.

This clonotype appeared many times. CDR3: CASLDGGYNEKLFF. The CDR3 bases are TGTGCCAGCTTGGACGGAGGTTATAATGAAAAACTGTTTTTT. The chain carries TRBV7-9 and TRBJ1-4; D is unclear. Trimming stripped 8 bases from V and 4 bases from J, with 14 bases between. The CDR3 has 14 residues. The germline V gene has CDR1 SEHNR and CDR2 FQNEAQ (reference sequence).

The J gene is TRBJ1-1, the V gene TRBV20-1; weak D call: TRBD1 (5 bases). V was pared by 0 bases and J by 5 bases, with 13 bases between. The CDR3 runs to 14 residues. CDR1 and CDR2 from the germline V gene are DFQATT and SNEGSKA (reference sequence). CDR3 nucleotide sequence: TGCAGTGCTAGAGAACCTTGGGGGAGGACTGAAGCTTTCTTT. It encodes CSAREPWGRTEAFF.

The sample holds a few counts of this clonotype. This chain joins TRBV5-1 and TRBJ2-5; D remains unclear. Germline V gene sequence: CDR1 SGHRS, CDR2 YFSETQ. The CDR3 runs 13 residues. With 0 bases removed from V and 3 bases from J, the gap between germline ends came to 6 bases. CDR3 region: CASSLVPEETQYF. In DNA, the CDR3 is TGCGCCAGCAGCTTGGTACCCGAAGAGACCCAGTACTTC.

The table lists this clonotype with a few counts. The J gene is TRBJ2-7, the V gene TRBV20-1; D might be TRBD1 or TRBD2, each matching 5 bases. Deletions cut 0 bases from V and 2 bases from J, with 17 bases between. CDR3 length equals 16 residues. Germline V gene sequence: CDR1 DFQATT, CDR2 SNEGSKA (reference sequence). CDR3 region: CSARDNFGASPYEQYF. For the CDR3, the DNA is TGCAGTGCTAGAGATAACTTCGGGGCGTCGCCCTACGAGCAGTACTTC.

CDR3 DNA sequence: TGCGCCAGCAGCTACTCGGGACTAGCGGGGACAGCCAAAAACATTCAGTACTTC. Translated, it gives CASSYSGLAGTAKNIQYF. The chain employs TRBV5-1 and TRBJ2-4, with 13 bases lining up with TRBD2. CDR1 is SGHRS, CDR2 YFSETQ, per germline. This CDR3 spans 18 amino acids. Trimming at V came to 3 bases and at J to 0 bases, leaving 6 bases not matched to a gene.

The chain carries TRBV4-1 and TRBJ2-5, with TRBD1 matching 7 bases. The CDR3 is 17 residues long. V lost 0 bases, J lost 5 bases, and 12 bases stayed unmatched. CDR1 MGHRA and CDR2 YSYEKL come from the germline V gene. The DNA of the CDR3 is TGCGCCAGCAGCCAAGATCAACAGGGGTTAGGGTTGGAGACCCAGTACTTC. Translation gives CASSQDQQGLGLETQYF.

The V and J genes are TRBV7-7 and TRBJ2-7; D remains ambiguous. V dropped 5 bases and J dropped 5 bases, with 22 bases sitting between them. CDR1 is SSHAT and CDR2 is FNYEAQ in the germline V gene (reference sequence). This CDR3 is built from 16 residues. Here the CDR3 DNA reads TGTGCCAGCAGCAACCATGCGGCTTCAACCTTTGACGAGCAGTACTTC. This translates into CASSNHAASTFDEQYF.

There are a few counts of this clonotype. This chain joins TRBV3-1 and TRBJ2-5, with TRBD2 matching over 8 bases. The V segment lost 1 base and the J segment 11 bases; nucleotides outside the gene matches: 12. This CDR3 is built from 15 residues. Germline V gene lookup returns CDR1 LGHDT and CDR2 YNNKEL (reference sequence). The CDR3 coding sequence is TGTGCCAGCAGCCAAGGTCAAGCGGGGGCCTCGGAGCAGTACTTC. Amino acid sequence: CASSQGQAGASEQYF.

This clonotype turned up a few times. This rearrangement joins TRBV2 to TRBJ2-5; the D gene is possibly TRBD2 (7 bases). The length of the CDR3 is 14 residues. Looked up from germline, CDR1 is SNHLY and CDR2 is FYNNEI. Trimming stripped 3 bases from V and 4 bases from J, with 12 bases between. The CDR3 is CASSDNREGETQYF. The CDR3 region has the DNA TGTGCCAGCAGTGACAACAGGGAGGGAGAGACCCAGTACTTC.

The rearrangement uses TRBV7-2 and TRBJ1-6; D remains ambiguous. V was trimmed by 3 bases and J by 6 bases, leaving 9 bases between them. Germline CDR1 is SGHTA and CDR2 is FQGNSA. The CDR3 contains 14 residues. The chain's CDR3 is CASSFIGPNSPLHF. The CDR3 DNA reads as TGTGCCAGCAGCTTTATAGGCCCTAATTCACCCCTCCACTTT.

This clonotype was seen a handful of times. The chain links TRBV7-9 to TRBJ1-1, with D perhaps matching TRBD1 (5 bases). The CDR3 has 13 amino acids. The V end lost 3 bases, the J end lost 8 bases, and 13 bases lay between the germline ends. CDR1 SEHNR and CDR2 FQNEAQ come from the germline V gene (reference sequence). In nucleotides, the CDR3 is TGTGCCAGCAGCTTGTCGGTGAACAGGGAAGCTTTCTTT. Translation: CASSLSVNREAFF.

The chain employs TRBV7-2 and TRBJ1-1; no reliable D call. This CDR3 has 13 amino acids. CDR1 and CDR2 (germline): SGHTA, FQGNSA. Trimming left V 5 bases short and J 6 bases short, with 13 bases between. This CDR3 reads CASSHGPGAEAFF. CDR3 in DNA: TGTGCCAGCAGCCATGGGCCAGGTGCTGAAGCTTTCTTT.

The chain is built from TRBV2 and TRBJ2-1; 11 bases line up with TRBD2. This CDR3 has 13 residues. Germline values: CDR1 SNHLY, CDR2 FYNNEI. Trimming cost V 6 bases and J 12 bases; bases outside gene matches: 7. CDR3 loop: CASRELAGEGQFF. The CDR3, as DNA: TGTGCCAGCAGGGAACTAGCGGGAGAAGGGCAGTTCTTC. Drawing the rest from reference TRBV2 and TRBJ2-1, the complete variable domain is EPEVTQTPSHQVTQMGQEVILRCVPISNHLYFYWYRQILGQKVEFLVSFYNNEISEKSEIFDDQFSVERPDGSNFTLKIRSTKLEDSAMYFCASRELAGEGQFFGPGTRLTVL.

This clonotype turned up a few times. The CDR3 protein is CASSETKRDYNEQFF. CDR3 coding DNA: TGTGCCAGCAGTGAGACTAAGCGGGACTACAATGAGCAGTTCTTC. The V gene is TRBV5-6, the J gene TRBJ2-1, with 7 positions matching TRBD2. CDR3 length equals 15 residues. V was pared by 5 bases and J by 3 bases, with 8 bases of the junction left unmatched. CDR1 is SGHDT, CDR2 YYEEEE, per germline.

This clonotype was seen more than once but under ten times. The chain has TRBV27 and TRBJ2-3; 7 nucleotides match TRBD2. Trimming at V came to 6 bases and at J to 13 bases, leaving 10 bases not matched to a gene. The germline gives CDR1 MNHEY, CDR2 SMNVEV (reference sequence). This CDR3 contains 12 residues. CDR3: CASSPAGDGEYF. The CDR3 DNA reads TGTGCCAGCAGCCCGGCGGGGGATGGGGAGTATTTT.